The subject of this entry is one T cell receptor beta chain. V lost 4 bases and J lost 1, with 14 bases in between. Germline-derived CDR1 and CDR2 are LGHDT and YNNKEL (reference sequence). The CDR3 runs to 16 residues. These data are taken from a study of blood T cells in healthy people across ages. A second PCR of roughly 7 to 11 cycles used a sample-barcoded 5' primer and a J-beta primer mix. TCRdb reanalysed the 5' RACE reads using MiXCR and keeps one entry per CDR3 protein. Seen here are about a million distinct CDR3 sequences, about two fifths observed once, and the top ten hold under 15%. The chain has TRBV3-1 and TRBJ2-1; D may be TRBD1 (6 bases). Sequencing used blood. The sequence derives from a man between 18 and 29 years old in good health. The CDR3 DNA follows: TGTGCCAGCAGCCTCCCTGGGACACAGTCCTACAATGAGCAGTTCTTC. Translating gives CASSLPGTQSYNEQFF.